A single sample gave rise to the 12 T cell receptor beta chains below, sequenced in a study of T cell responses to AZD1222 COVID-19 vaccine. Using immunoSEQ multiplex PCR, the repertoire was profiled, and TCRdb retains in-frame clones only, with some absent. The table shows 150,000 to 200,000 clones, with roughly 88% occurring only once. Sample: peripheral blood, taken 28 days after the second AZD1222 dose. The receptors were gathered from an adult who received the AZD1222 COVID-19 vaccine.

The chain uses TRBV18 and TRBJ2-3; the D gene is possibly TRBD1 (6 bases). V was clipped by 1 base and J by 3 bases, with 8 bases between them. This CDR3 spans 14 amino acids. Per germline, CDR1 KGHSH and CDR2 LQKENI. The CDR3 nucleotides read TGTGCCAGCTCACCACAGGGGGTTACAGATACGCAGTATTTT. Its protein product is CASSPQGVTDTQYF. Full variable domain (remainder filled in from reference TRBV18 and TRBJ2-3): NAGVMQNPRHLVRRRGQEARLRCSPMKGHSHVYWYRQLPEEGLKFMVYLQKENIIDESGMPKERFSAEFPKEGPSILRIQQVVRGDSAAYFCASSPQGVTDTQYFGPGTRLTVL.

The chain joins TRBV5-1 to TRBJ1-5; tentatively, D is TRBD1 (5 bases). The V gene's germline CDR1 is SGHRS and CDR2 YFSETQ. The CDR3 is made up of 14 amino acids. The ends were cut back, 3 bases at V and 3 bases at J, with 10 bases in the middle. This CDR3 reads CASSSGDSNQPQHF. Here the CDR3 DNA reads TGCGCCAGCAGCTCGGGGGACTCCAATCAGCCCCAGCATTTT.

This chain joins TRBV7-9 and TRBJ1-2; D possibly corresponds to TRBD1 (6 bases). V lost 5 bases to trimming and J lost 5 bases, with 12 bases between them. CDR3 length equals 13 residues. The germline V gene encodes CDR1 SEHNR and CDR2 FQNEAQ (reference sequence). CDR3 in DNA: TGTGCCAGCAGCATCGGACAGCTATATGGCTACACCTTC. Translating gives CASSIGQLYGYTF.

This clone was observed a few times. The chain links TRBV6-5 to TRBJ1-6, with 8 bases fitting TRBD1. This CDR3 has 14 residues. The ends lost 5 bases at V and 6 bases at J; junction bases unmatched: 3. Germline CDR1 MNHEY, CDR2 SVGAGI. CDR3 in DNA: TGTGCCAGCAGTAGACAGGGGACTAATTCACCCCTCCACTTT. Translated, it gives CASSRQGTNSPLHF.

The DNA for the CDR3 is TGTGCCAGCAGCCAAGATAGAGTGTCAGTCAGCTCTGGAAACACCATATATTTT. The encoded protein is CASSQDRVSVSSGNTIYF. The chain combines TRBV3-1 (or the pseudogene TRBV3-2) with TRBJ1-3; no reliable D call. V lost 0 bases to trimming and J lost 0 bases, with 15 bases between them. The CDR3 extends over 18 amino acids. From germline, CDR1 is LGHDT and CDR2 YNNKEL (reference sequence).

The genes are TRBV7-2 and TRBJ2-7, with D tentatively TRBD1 or TRBD2 (5 bases each). This CDR3 region has 15 residues. With 1 base removed from V and 0 bases from J, the gap between germline ends came to 10 bases. CDR1 and CDR2 from the germline V gene are SGHTA and FQGNSA. The CDR3 sequence: CASSLEPGSSYEQYF. The DNA of the CDR3 is TGTGCCAGCAGCTTAGAACCAGGGAGCTCCTACGAGCAGTACTTC.

The chain joins TRBV27 to TRBJ2-5; D unresolved. The germline CDR1 and CDR2 sequences are MNHEY and SMNVEV (reference sequence). V gave up 2 bases and J gave up 1 base, with 8 bases separating them. The CDR3 sequence is 14 residues long. The CDR3 loop reads CASSLDLFQETQYF. CDR3 coding DNA: TGTGCCAGCAGTTTAGATCTGTTCCAAGAGACCCAGTACTTC.

The table lists this clone with a few counts. The V call is TRBV15, the J call TRBJ1-4; TRBD1 is a possible D gene (5 bases). V gave up 1 base and J gave up 6 bases, with 15 bases separating them. The germline gives CDR1 LNHNV, CDR2 YYDKDF (reference sequence). The CDR3 length is 16 residues. CDR3 nucleotide sequence: TGTGCCACCAGCAGAGCTCGGGGACCGGCGGATGAAAAACTGTTTTTT. Protein product: CATSRARGPADEKLFF.

The gene calls are TRBV27 and TRBJ1-6, with a possible D match to TRBD1 (5 bases). Trimming left V 3 bases short and J 9 bases short, with 12 bases between. The germline gives CDR1 MNHEY, CDR2 SMNVEV (reference sequence). The CDR3 totals 14 residues. This CDR3 is CASSLGPGGSPLHF. The CDR3 DNA reads as TGTGCCAGCAGTTTGGGGCCCGGGGGTTCACCCCTCCACTTT.

The chain joins TRBV30 to TRBJ1-6; TRBD1 aligns across 7 bases. The CDR3 has 13 residues. Germline assignment: CDR1 GTSNPN and CDR2 SVGIG (reference sequence). The V gene end was trimmed by 5 bases and the J gene end by 7 bases; junction bases not matched to a gene: 5. The CDR3 loop is CAWQQGWNSPLHF. CDR3 DNA sequence: TGTGCCTGGCAACAGGGGTGGAATTCACCCCTCCACTTT.

In this sample, this clone turned up a few times. V is TRBV5-8 and J is TRBJ2-1; D gene unclear. Per the germline V gene, CDR1 is SGHTS and CDR2 is YDEGEE. V was trimmed by 5 bases and J by 3 bases, leaving 3 bases between them. The CDR3 contains 11 residues. The chain's CDR3 is CASRNYNEQFF. The CDR3 nucleotides read TGTGCCAGCAGGAACTACAATGAGCAGTTCTTC.

The CDR3 DNA is TGTGCTAGTGGTTTGACCCTCGTAGTAGCGGGAGTTCCCGGGGAGCTGTTTTTT. This gives the protein CASGLTLVVAGVPGELFF. This chain joins TRBV12-5 and TRBJ2-2, with 9 bases aligning to TRBD2. Germline assignment: CDR1 LGHNT and CDR2 FRNRAP. V dropped 2 bases and J dropped 6; count of bases not matched to a gene: 13. This CDR3 contains 18 residues. The complete variable domain, with remaining parts taken from reference TRBV12-5 and TRBJ2-2, reads DARVTQTPRHKVTEMGQEVTMRCQPILGHNTVFWYRQTMMQGLELLAYFRNRAPLDDSGMPKDRFSAEMPDATLATLKIQPSEPRDSAVYFCASGLTLVVAGVPGELFFGEGSRLTVL.